The clone carrying this TCR beta chain appeared many times. For TCR, cDNA came from 5'RACE template switching, which added a universal primer site and UMIs. TCRdb re-derived calls from the 5' RACE reads in MiXCR, one entry per CDR3 protein. This table has more than 110,000 distinct CDR3 sequences, just over 6.5% appearing once. The data stem from a study of T cells after yellow fever vaccination. This receptor was taken from a man aged 30 to 45 who received the YFV17D yellow fever vaccine. The sample was CD4+ T cells sorted from PBMCs, taken 10 days after the yellow fever booster vaccination.

For the CDR3, the DNA is TGCAGTGCTAGATGGCTAGGAGTAACAGATACGCAGTATTTT. It codes for CSARWLGVTDTQYF. V is TRBV20-1 and J is TRBJ2-3; D not resolved. The CDR3 covers 14 residues. The germline V and J ends were trimmed by 2 bases and 3 bases, with 12 bases remaining between them. CDR1 and CDR2 (germline): DFQATT, SNEGSKA (reference sequence).